This TCR beta chain was recovered during a study of radiation and T cells in renal cell carcinoma. The germline V gene encodes CDR1 MRHNA and CDR2 SNTAGT. The CDR3 contains 15 residues. Trimming pared 2 bases from V and 1 base from J, leaving 10 bases between. Only in-frame clones appear in the TCRdb table, and some are missing; sequencing was by immunoSEQ multiplex PCR. The table records more than 95,000 clones, around 83% of them present only once. Documented time point: baseline pretreatment blood. Treatment specified: 15 Gy SBRT to primary tumor, nephrectomy 4 weeks later. Here the sequenced sample was blood, taken from a patient whose treatment included radiotherapy and nephrectomy. The chain carries TRBV6-4 and TRBJ2-3; TRBD1 might be the D (5 bases). The sequence was obtained from a woman in her sixties with renal cell carcinoma. Here the CDR3 reads CASSDGQGGTDTQYF. DNA of the CDR3: TGTGCCAGCAGTGACGGTCAGGGTGGCACAGATACGCAGTATTTT.